The 3 T cell receptor beta chains reported below all come from one sample, sequenced in a study of cytomegalovirus exposure and HLA in healthy donors. The PCR was carried out with 60 Vbeta primers and 13 Jbeta primers. Assay used: immunoSEQ multiplex PCR; TCRdb lists only in-frame clones, some missing. This table has under 200,000 clones, 75% to 90% appearing once. The material sequenced was PBMCs. These receptors were obtained from a human donor in good health.

The chain couples TRBV6-1 to TRBJ2-3; 12 bases are a match to TRBD2. Germline V CDR1 and CDR2: MNHNS, SASEGT. V lost 2 bases, J lost 3 bases, and 6 bases stayed unmatched. The CDR3 covers 17 residues. CDR3 sequence reads: CASSERLAGGGTDTQYF. As DNA, the CDR3 is TGTGCCAGCAGTGAAAGGCTAGCGGGGGGGGGTACAGATACGCAGTATTTT.

This sequence joins TRBV7-9 and TRBJ1-1, with TRBD1 as a possible D gene (6 bases). Germline CDR1 is SEHNR and CDR2 is FQNEAQ (reference sequence). This CDR3 contains 13 residues. V lost 5 bases to trimming and J lost 5 bases, with 12 bases between them. CDR3: CASSQRQATEAFF. DNA for the CDR3: TGTGCCAGCAGCCAGCGACAGGCTACTGAAGCTTTCTTT.

This clone is a singleton in its sample. This chain connects TRBV28 to TRBJ1-1; the D gene is possibly TRBD1 (5 bases). Trimming left V 8 bases short and J 7 bases short, with 14 bases between. The CDR3 loop spans 12 amino acids. CDR1 MDHEN and CDR2 SYDVKM come from the germline V gene. The chain's CDR3 is CASEIQGFEAFF. As DNA, the CDR3 is TGTGCCAGCGAAATTCAGGGCTTTGAAGCTTTCTTT.